Sequencing of this T cell receptor (beta chain) was carried out in a study of human T cells and chemical hapten exposure. In the study overall: Minor pooled library volume differences mainly drove per-sample TCR yield variation. Findings and limits, study-wide: TCRs at high frequency, those above 1 in 1000, did not change with DPC sensitization.

The sample's time point: patch test 1, 2 weeks after DPC sensitization. Treatment in this sample: therapeutic diphenylcyclopropenone sensitization with weekly scalp DPC. Germline CDR1 SGHRS, CDR2 YFSETQ. V shed 2 bases, J shed 2 bases, and the junction held 5 bases outside the gene matches. This CDR3 spans 16 amino acids. Per the original methods: Sample TCR counts, which ranged from roughly 20,000 to 690,600, had a median of roughly 92,000. One entry per CDR3 protein, called by TCRdb with MiXCR from the RACE reads. None of the V and J calls come from the authors' own analysis; TCRdb made them. The table records roughly 200,000 distinct CDR3 sequences, 20% to 25% of them present only once. In the case of this clonotype: Its antigen remains unidentified.

The J gene is TRBJ2-1, the V gene TRBV5-1; 9 bases are shared with TRBD2. This TCR was recovered from a woman between 45 and 60 years old with alopecia areata. Some clones in this sample may be carry-over from other donors' samples. The sequenced sample was whole blood, obtained in connection with sensitization to the hapten diphenylcyclopropenone (DPC). CDR3 protein: CASSFLAGSPYNEQFF. DNA of the CDR3: TGCGCCAGCAGCTTCCTAGCGGGGTCTCCCTACAATGAGCAGTTCTTC.